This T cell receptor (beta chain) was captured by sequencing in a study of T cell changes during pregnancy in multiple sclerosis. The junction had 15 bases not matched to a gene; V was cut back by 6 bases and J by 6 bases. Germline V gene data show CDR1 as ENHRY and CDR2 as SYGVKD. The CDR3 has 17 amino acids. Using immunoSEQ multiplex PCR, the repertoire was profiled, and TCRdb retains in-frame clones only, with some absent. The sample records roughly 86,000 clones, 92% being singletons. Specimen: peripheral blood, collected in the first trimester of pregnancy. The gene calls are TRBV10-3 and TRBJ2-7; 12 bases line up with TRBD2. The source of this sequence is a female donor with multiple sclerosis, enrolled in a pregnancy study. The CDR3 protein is CAISWTSGTLKTSEQYF. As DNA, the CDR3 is TGTGCCATCAGCTGGACTAGCGGGACCCTTAAGACCTCCGAGCAGTACTTC.